This T cell receptor beta chain comes out of a study of regulatory T cells in long-lasting Graves disease. Study-level results: TCR diversity was lower in persistent Graves' patients (versus newly diagnosed ones).

Building the TCR beta libraries relied on iRepertoire HTBI primers, and CDR3 regions underwent Arm-PCR. TCRdb analysed the multiplex PCR reads with MiXCR anew, one entry per CDR3 protein. The profile shows hundreds of thousands of distinct CDR3 sequences, about 15% of them singletons. Sample time point: newly diagnosed GD, antithyroid drugs for less than 3 months. PBMCs provided the RNA from which the TCR library was made. As for this clonotype: What it binds is unknown.

The CDR3 totals 15 residues. The junction had 11 bases not matched to a gene; V was cut back by 5 bases and J by 4 bases. Germline V CDR1 and CDR2: DFQATT, SNEGSKA (reference sequence). The same sample was also used in a study of T cells in Graves' hyperthyroidism and ophthalmopathy. This second report adds: Researchers defined stable Graves' hyperthyroidism as no ophthalmopathy progression within 18 months. First-round RT-PCR of the TCR CDR3 relied on the HTBI primer set. The model forecast ophthalmopathy, anticipating it by a median about 7 months before onset.

Specimen: peripheral blood mononuclear cells (PBMCs), collected at new diagnosis, from a patient treated with antithyroid drugs. The receptor comes from a woman in her 30s with Graves disease. This chain joins TRBV20-1 and TRBJ2-3; 8 bases match TRBD1. The CDR3: CSAWKQGEVADTQYF. Here the CDR3 DNA reads TGCAGTGCTTGGAAACAGGGGGAAGTAGCAGATACGCAGTATTTT.